The next 31 T cell receptor beta chains were all read from a single sample in a study of blood T cells in healthy people across ages. Primed by a sample-barcoded 5' primer and a J-beta primer mix, a second PCR proceeded for about 7 to 11 cycles. TCRdb re-called the 5' RACE reads with MiXCR, one entry per CDR3 protein. This sample yields around 1,500,000 distinct CDR3 sequences, of which about 28% are seen a single time; 6.5% to 8.5% belongs to the top ten. The sequenced sample consisted of blood. These receptor sequences come from a woman younger than 45 in good health.

J is TRBJ1-1 and V is TRBV28; D is perhaps TRBD1 (6 bases). CDR1 MDHEN and CDR2 SYDVKM come from the germline V gene. V shed 8 bases and J shed 1 base, with 11 bases lying between them. The CDR3 is 13 residues long. CDR3: CASLIGGNTEAFF. The CDR3 DNA follows: TGTGCCAGCCTCATAGGGGGGAACACTGAAGCTTTCTTT.

This chain joins TRBV10-3 and TRBJ1-1; possibly TRBD1 for D (5 bases). Germline loops: CDR1 ENHRY, CDR2 SYGVKD. V was pared by 3 bases and J by 4 bases, with 12 bases between. The CDR3 covers 14 residues. CDR3 protein: CAISERSGRTEAFF. The DNA for the CDR3 is TGTGCCATCAGTGAAAGGTCGGGGCGCACTGAAGCTTTCTTT.

The chain combines TRBV10-3 with TRBJ2-7; D perhaps matches TRBD1 (6 bases). Trimming pared 4 bases from V and 7 bases from J, leaving 11 bases between. The CDR3 is 12 amino acids. The germline V gene encodes CDR1 ENHRY and CDR2 SYGVKD. The CDR3 DNA reads TGTGCCATCAGTGGGGACACCCAAGAGCAGTACTTC. Its translation is CAISGDTQEQYF.

About this clonotype: A read error may account for a junction end that differs from germline. The chain recombines TRBV5-1 with TRBJ2-1, with D perhaps matching TRBD1 (5 bases). This CDR3 comprises 15 residues. Germline values: CDR1 SGHRS, CDR2 YFSETQ. The CDR3 nucleotides are TGCGCCAGCCGCTTGCGACAGAGCTCCTACAATGAGCAGTTCTTC. Residues: CASRLRQSSYNEQFF.

The V call is TRBV4-1, the J call TRBJ2-3, with 8 nucleotides matching TRBD2. Per the germline V gene, CDR1 is MGHRA and CDR2 is YSYEKL. Unmatched junction bases numbered 4, after V lost 1 base and J lost 4 bases. The CDR3 runs to 15 residues. CDR3 loop: CASSQGRGGPDTQYF. In DNA, the CDR3 is TGCGCCAGCAGCCAAGGTCGGGGGGGGCCAGATACGCAGTATTTT.

This clonotype has a count of ten or more. V and J are TRBV6-5 and TRBJ2-7; TRBD1 agrees at 8 bases. From germline, CDR1 is MNHEY and CDR2 SVGAGI. V lost 7 bases to trimming and J lost 9 bases; unmatched junction nucleotides: 17. The CDR3 length is 15 residues. The CDR3: CASTQGAKGFVRQYF. The CDR3, as DNA: TGTGCCAGCACCCAGGGGGCGAAGGGGTTTGTTAGGCAGTACTTC.

This clonotype came up a few times. The CDR3 region is CASSYLGESHEQYF. CDR3 DNA: TGTGCCAGCAGTTACCTCGGAGAGTCCCACGAGCAGTACTTC. The chain has TRBV6-6 and TRBJ2-7; D call uncertain. The CDR3 extends over 14 amino acids. The germline V and J ends were trimmed by 2 bases and 5 bases, with 13 bases remaining between them. CDR1 is MNHNY and CDR2 is SVGAGI in the germline V gene (reference sequence).

The sample holds a few counts of this clonotype. V gene TRBV19 combines with J gene TRBJ2-5; 8 nucleotides agree with TRBD1. The trim removed 8 bases at V and 3 bases at J, leaving 2 bases unmatched. Per the germline V gene, CDR1 is LNHDA and CDR2 is SQIVND (reference sequence). The CDR3 length is 12 residues. CDR3 bases: TGTGCCAGTGGGACAGGTGAAGAGACCCAGTACTTC. Protein sequence: CASGTGEETQYF.

The V gene is TRBV14, the J gene TRBJ1-2; TRBD1 is a possible D gene (5 bases). CDR1 and CDR2 (germline): SGHDN, FVKESK. Trimming took 2 bases from V and 7 from J, leaving 11 bases between them. This CDR3 region has 13 residues. CDR3: CASSQPGTPGYTF. For the CDR3, the DNA is TGTGCCAGCAGCCAACCCGGGACCCCTGGCTACACCTTC.

The chain joins TRBV6-6 to TRBJ2-4, with D perhaps TRBD2 (6 bases). Matching the DNA end better, TRBJ2-7 makes the J call doubtful. The CDR3 covers 14 residues. Germline assignment: CDR1 MNHNY and CDR2 SVGAGI (reference sequence). Here the CDR3 DNA reads TGTGCCAGCAGATCGGGGGAACCACCACTCGAGCAGTACTTC. Amino acids: CASRSGEPPLEQYF.

With respect to this clonotype: One end of the junction is discordant with germline, which a read error may explain. J is TRBJ1-5 and V is TRBV5-1, with 8 bases matching TRBD1. The germline V gene encodes CDR1 SGHRS and CDR2 YFSETQ. The CDR3 runs 16 residues. In DNA, the CDR3 is TGCGCCAGCAGCCCGGGGACAGGACGAAGCAATCAGCCCCGGCATTTT. This gives the protein CASSPGTGRSNQPRHF.

This rearrangement joins TRBV20-1 to TRBJ2-7; perhaps D is TRBD1 or TRBD2 (5 bases each). Germline CDR1 and CDR2: DFQATT and SNEGSKA (reference sequence). This CDR3 is 13 amino acids long. Trimming took off 2 bases at V and 3 bases at J, with 11 bases between the two ends. The CDR3, as DNA: TGCAGTGCTAGATGGGACCGAGACTACGAGCAGTACTTC. This encodes CSARWDRDYEQYF.

The V gene is TRBV12-3 or TRBV12-4, the J gene TRBJ2-3, with a tentative D call TRBD2 (6 bases). CDR3 length: 15 amino acids. Trimming stripped 3 bases from V and 2 bases from J, with 12 bases between. CDR3 sequence: CASSFVRDHTDTQYF. CDR3 DNA: TGTGCCAGCAGTTTTGTGCGGGACCACACAGATACGCAGTATTTT.

The chain combines TRBV10-3 with TRBJ1-2; D unclear. V gave up 3 bases and J gave up 7 bases, with 12 bases separating them. CDR3 length: 13 residues. The germline gives CDR1 ENHRY, CDR2 SYGVKD. CDR3 residues: CAISEGGDGGYTF. CDR3 nucleotide sequence: TGTGCCATCAGTGAAGGCGGGGATGGTGGCTACACCTTC.

This clonotype was seen more than once but under ten times. The gene calls are TRBV7-2 and TRBJ2-7; 13 positions match TRBD2. The CDR3 loop spans 16 amino acids. Trimming removed 1 base from V and 9 bases from J; junction bases left unmatched: 9. CDR1 SGHTA and CDR2 FQGNSA come from the germline V gene. The DNA for the CDR3 is TGTGCCAGCAGCTTAGGCCGTTGGACTAGCGGGAGCGGGCAGTACTTC. It specifies CASSLGRWTSGSGQYF.

This clonotype came up many times. This chain connects TRBV29-1 to TRBJ1-2, with TRBD1 identical over 8 bases. The germline V gene encodes CDR1 SQVTM and CDR2 ANQGSEA. There are 16 residues in the CDR3. Trimming cost V 1 base and J 5 bases; bases outside gene matches: 12. The CDR3 nucleotides read TGCAGCGTTGAAGGGCAGGGGGCGATAATTTTATATGGCTACACCTTC. Encoded protein: CSVEGQGAIILYGYTF. The full variable domain, its missing parts supplied by reference TRBV29-1 and TRBJ1-2, is SAVISQKPSRDICQRGTSLTIQCQVDSQVTMMFWYRQQPGQSLTLIATANQGSEATYESGFVIDKFPISRPNLTFSTLTVSNMSPEDSSIYLCSVEGQGAIILYGYTFGSGTRLTVV.

The chain couples TRBV2 to TRBJ2-3; weak D call: TRBD2 (6 bases). V was pared by 6 bases and J by 2 bases, with 18 bases between. Germline V gene data show CDR1 as SNHLY and CDR2 as FYNNEI. The CDR3 is 16 residues long. The CDR3 region has the DNA TGTGCCAGCAGCCCAACTACGGACTACTTCACAGATACGCAGTATTTT. Residues: CASSPTTDYFTDTQYF.

This clonotype was recorded many times. At one end, the junction sequence differs from germline, possibly due to a read error. The rearrangement links TRBV5-1 to TRBJ1-1; D remains ambiguous. Germline V gene lookup returns CDR1 SGHRS and CDR2 YFSETQ. The CDR3 extends over 12 amino acids. In DNA form, the CDR3 reads TGTGCCAGCAGTTTCAGCAACACTGAAGCTTTCTTT. Translated, it gives CASSFSNTEAFF.

The chain is built from TRBV24-1 and TRBJ2-3, with D perhaps matching TRBD2 (7 bases). The CDR3 runs 17 residues. Trimming took 5 bases from V and 1 from J, leaving 18 bases between them. The germline V gene has CDR1 KGHDR and CDR2 SFDVKD. CDR3 sequence (DNA): TGTGCCACCAGTGGTTTAGCAGGGGAGGGTGGCACAGATACGCAGTATTTT. Its translation: CATSGLAGEGGTDTQYF.

CDR3 in amino acids: CASSWTGEFEQYF. The DNA for the CDR3 is TGTGCCAGTTCTTGGACAGGAGAGTTCGAGCAGTACTTC. V gene TRBV2 combines with J gene TRBJ2-7, with TRBD1 matching over 7 bases. V lost 9 bases, J lost 6 bases, and 11 bases stayed unmatched. This CDR3 has 13 residues. CDR1 and CDR2 (germline): SNHLY, FYNNEI. The full variable domain, its missing parts supplied by reference TRBV2 and TRBJ2-7, is EPEVTQTPSHQVTQMGQEVILRCVPISNHLYFYWYRQILGQKVEFLVSFYNNEISEKSEIFDDQFSVERPDGSNFTLKIRSTKLEDSAMYFCASSWTGEFEQYFGPGTRLTVT.

This clonotype was picked up a small number of times. The V and J genes are TRBV7-2 and TRBJ1-2, with D maybe TRBD1 (5 bases). The germline CDR1 and CDR2 sequences are SGHTA and FQGNSA. The CDR3 loop spans 16 amino acids. V was clipped by 4 bases and J by 4 bases, with 19 bases between them. CDR3 amino acids: CASSSDYAGFIYGYTF. Written as DNA, the CDR3 is TGTGCCAGCAGCTCCGACTACGCAGGGTTTATCTATGGCTACACCTTC.

The sample holds many counts of this clonotype. V and J are TRBV28 and TRBJ2-6; D uncertain. This CDR3 is 15 amino acids long. V shed 3 bases and J shed 3 bases, with 9 bases lying between them. Germline CDR1 MDHEN, CDR2 SYDVKM. Written as DNA, the CDR3 is TGTGCCAGCAGTTTTAGGGTGGTTGGGGCCAACGTCCTGACTTTC. It yields the protein CASSFRVVGANVLTF.

The chain recombines TRBV5-5 with TRBJ1-5; TRBD1 is a possible D gene (6 bases). This CDR3 has 15 residues. Between the trimmed V and J ends, which lost 3 bases and 4 bases, there was a span of 14 bases. CDR1 and CDR2 (germline): SGHKS, YYEKEE (reference sequence). CDR3 residues: CASSSSDRLNQPQHF. The CDR3 nucleotides read TGTGCCAGCAGCTCATCCGACAGGCTAAATCAGCCCCAGCATTTT.

This clonotype has a handful of counts. One end of the junction fails to match germline, which may point to a read error. The chain links TRBV20-1 to TRBJ1-2; D ambiguous. Germline V gene sequence: CDR1 DFQATT, CDR2 SNEGSKA (reference sequence). This CDR3 region has 13 residues. The CDR3 nucleotides read TGCAGTGCCCAAGGATACAGTAACTATGGCAACACCTTC. Residues: CSAQGYSNYGNTF.

The chain uses TRBV29-1 and TRBJ2-5; D is perhaps TRBD1 or TRBD2 (5 bases each). Germline values: CDR1 SQVTM, CDR2 ANQGSEA. The CDR3 consists of 12 residues. Trimming pared 7 bases from V and 2 bases from J, leaving 11 bases between. The CDR3 protein is CSGGDRQETQYF. CDR3 in DNA: TGCAGCGGAGGGGACCGTCAAGAGACCCAGTACTTC.

Remarks on this clonotype: A much larger clone lies one base from this, so it may be a read error. The CDR3 nucleotides read TGCAGTGCTGTCAATCTAGCGGGAGAGTACGAGCAGTACTTC. This encodes CSAVNLAGEYEQYF. The chain links TRBV20-1 to TRBJ2-7; the match to TRBD2 covers 10 bases. Trimming at V came to 5 bases and at J to 4 bases, leaving 8 bases not matched to a gene. In germline, CDR1 is DFQATT, CDR2 SNEGSKA (reference sequence). The CDR3 is made up of 14 amino acids.

This clonotype was seen only a few times. The V call is TRBV20-1, the J call TRBJ2-7; TRBD2 might be the D (5 bases). Trimming took 4 bases from V and 4 from J, leaving 17 bases between them. Germline V gene data show CDR1 as DFQATT and CDR2 as SNEGSKA (reference sequence). The CDR3 runs to 14 residues. CDR3 nucleotides: TGCAGTGCTACCCGGGAATTTGATACTTACGAGCAGTACTTC. This encodes CSATREFDTYEQYF.

For this clonotype: This may come from a read error, since a much larger clone is one base off. The DNA for the CDR3 is TGCGCCAGCAGCCAAGGGCCACGTACCTACGAGCAGTACTTC. It translates to CASSQGPRTYEQYF. The chain uses TRBV4-1 and TRBJ2-7; the D is unclear. CDR1 is MGHRA, CDR2 YSYEKL, per germline. The CDR3 totals 14 residues. V was pared by 1 base and J by 2 bases, with 9 bases between.

The chain links TRBV12-3 or TRBV12-4 to TRBJ1-1, with TRBD1 as a possible D gene (5 bases). This CDR3 region has 16 residues. V was cut by 5 bases and J by 5 bases, with 21 bases left in between. CDR3: CASSPGGGAGKTEAFF. Written as DNA, the CDR3 is TGTGCCAGCAGTCCTGGGGGGGGAGCAGGGAAAACTGAAGCTTTCTTT.

As concerns this clonotype: One base away lies a much larger clone, so this may be a sequencing read error. The V call is TRBV5-1, the J call TRBJ2-7; TRBD2 agrees at 7 bases. TRBJ2-5 explains the end of the DNA better; the J call may be wrong. CDR1 and CDR2 from the germline V gene are SGHRS and YFSETQ. The CDR3 covers 15 residues. Here the CDR3 reads CASRIGAGEMETQYF. CDR3 nucleotides: TGCGCCAGCAGAATTGGGGCGGGGGAGATGGAGACCCAGTACTTC.

This clonotype was counted a few times. CDR3 loop: CASSHGTGTNEQFF. DNA for the CDR3: TGTGCCAGCAGCCATGGGACAGGGACAAATGAGCAGTTCTTC. The chain combines TRBV3-1 with TRBJ2-1; 9 bases fit TRBD1. The V gene end was trimmed by 3 bases and the J gene end by 7 bases; junction bases not matched to a gene: 4. This CDR3 contains 14 residues. CDR1 and CDR2 (germline): LGHDT, YNNKEL (reference sequence).